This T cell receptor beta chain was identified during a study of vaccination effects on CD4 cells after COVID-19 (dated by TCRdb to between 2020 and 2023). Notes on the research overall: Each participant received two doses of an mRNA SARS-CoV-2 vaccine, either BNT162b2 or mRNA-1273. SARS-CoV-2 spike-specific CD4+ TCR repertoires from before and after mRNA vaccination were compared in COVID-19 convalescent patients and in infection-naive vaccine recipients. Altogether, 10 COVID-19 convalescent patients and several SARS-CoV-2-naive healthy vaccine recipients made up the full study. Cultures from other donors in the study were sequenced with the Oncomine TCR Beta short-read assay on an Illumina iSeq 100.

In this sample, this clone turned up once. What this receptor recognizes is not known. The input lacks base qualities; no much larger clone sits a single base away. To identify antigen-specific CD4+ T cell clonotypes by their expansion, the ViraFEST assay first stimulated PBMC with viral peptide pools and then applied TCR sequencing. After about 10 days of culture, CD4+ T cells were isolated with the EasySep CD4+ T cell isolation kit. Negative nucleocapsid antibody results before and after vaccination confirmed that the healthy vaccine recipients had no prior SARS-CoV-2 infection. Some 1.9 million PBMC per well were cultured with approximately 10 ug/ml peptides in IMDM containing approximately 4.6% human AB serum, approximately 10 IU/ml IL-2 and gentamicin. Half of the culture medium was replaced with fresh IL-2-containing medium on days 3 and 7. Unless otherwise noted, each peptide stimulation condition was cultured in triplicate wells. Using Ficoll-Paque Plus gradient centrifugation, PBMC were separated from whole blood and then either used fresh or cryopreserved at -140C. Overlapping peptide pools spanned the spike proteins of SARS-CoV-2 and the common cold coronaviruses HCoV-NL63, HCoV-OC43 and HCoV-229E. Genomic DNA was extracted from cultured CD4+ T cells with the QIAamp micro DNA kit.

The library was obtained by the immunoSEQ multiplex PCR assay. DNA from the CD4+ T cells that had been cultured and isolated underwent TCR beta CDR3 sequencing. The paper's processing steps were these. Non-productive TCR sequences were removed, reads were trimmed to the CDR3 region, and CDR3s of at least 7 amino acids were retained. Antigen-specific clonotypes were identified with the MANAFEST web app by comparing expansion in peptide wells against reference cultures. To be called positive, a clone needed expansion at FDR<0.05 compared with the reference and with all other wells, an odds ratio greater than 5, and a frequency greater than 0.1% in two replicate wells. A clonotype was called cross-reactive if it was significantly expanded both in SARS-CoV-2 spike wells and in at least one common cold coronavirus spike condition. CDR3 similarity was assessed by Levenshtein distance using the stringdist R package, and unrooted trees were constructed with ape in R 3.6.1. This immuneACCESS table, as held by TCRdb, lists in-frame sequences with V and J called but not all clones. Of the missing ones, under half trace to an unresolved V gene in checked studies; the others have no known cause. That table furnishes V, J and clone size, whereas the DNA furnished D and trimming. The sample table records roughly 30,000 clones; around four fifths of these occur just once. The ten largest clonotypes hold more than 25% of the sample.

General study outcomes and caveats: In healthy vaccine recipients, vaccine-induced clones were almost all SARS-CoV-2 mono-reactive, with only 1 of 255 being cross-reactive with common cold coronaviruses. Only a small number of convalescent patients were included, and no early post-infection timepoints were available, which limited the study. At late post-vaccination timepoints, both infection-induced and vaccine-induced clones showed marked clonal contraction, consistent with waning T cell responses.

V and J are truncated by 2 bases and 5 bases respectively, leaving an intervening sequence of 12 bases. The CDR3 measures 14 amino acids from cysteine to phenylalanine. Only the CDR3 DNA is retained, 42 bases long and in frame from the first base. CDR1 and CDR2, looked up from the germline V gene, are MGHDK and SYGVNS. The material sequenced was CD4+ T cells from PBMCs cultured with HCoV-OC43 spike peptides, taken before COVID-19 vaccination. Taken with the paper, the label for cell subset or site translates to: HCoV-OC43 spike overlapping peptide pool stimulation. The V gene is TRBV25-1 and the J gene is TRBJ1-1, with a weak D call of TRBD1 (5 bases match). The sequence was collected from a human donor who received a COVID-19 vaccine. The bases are TGTGCCAGCAGTGAACAGGGTCGGGGGACTGAAGCTTTCTTT. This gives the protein CASSEQGRGTEAFF.